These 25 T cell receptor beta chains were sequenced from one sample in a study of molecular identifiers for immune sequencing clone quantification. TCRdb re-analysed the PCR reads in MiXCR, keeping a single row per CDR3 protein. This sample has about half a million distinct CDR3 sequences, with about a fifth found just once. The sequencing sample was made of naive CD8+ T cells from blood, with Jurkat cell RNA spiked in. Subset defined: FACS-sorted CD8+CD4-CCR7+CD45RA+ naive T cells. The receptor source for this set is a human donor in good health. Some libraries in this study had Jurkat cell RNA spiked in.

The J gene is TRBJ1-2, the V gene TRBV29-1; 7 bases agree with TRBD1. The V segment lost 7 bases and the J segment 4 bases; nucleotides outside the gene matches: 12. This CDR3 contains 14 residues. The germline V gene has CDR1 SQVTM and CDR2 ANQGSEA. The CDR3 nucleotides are TGCAGCGCGGGAATAGGGGGCTTCGGCTATGGCTACACCTTC. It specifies CSAGIGGFGYGYTF. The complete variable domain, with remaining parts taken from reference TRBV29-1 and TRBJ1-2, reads SAVISQKPSRDICQRGTSLTIQCQVDSQVTMMFWYRQQPGQSLTLIATANQGSEATYESGFVIDKFPISRPNLTFSTLTVSNMSPEDSSIYLCSAGIGGFGYGYTFGSGTRLTVV.

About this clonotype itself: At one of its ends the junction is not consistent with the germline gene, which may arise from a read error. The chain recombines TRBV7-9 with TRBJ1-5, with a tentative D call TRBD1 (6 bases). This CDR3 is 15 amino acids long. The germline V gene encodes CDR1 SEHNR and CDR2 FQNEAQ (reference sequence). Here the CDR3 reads CASSLRGSGETPQRF. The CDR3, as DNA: TGTGCCAGCAGCCTACGGGGGTCAGGGGAAACGCCCCAGCGTTTT.

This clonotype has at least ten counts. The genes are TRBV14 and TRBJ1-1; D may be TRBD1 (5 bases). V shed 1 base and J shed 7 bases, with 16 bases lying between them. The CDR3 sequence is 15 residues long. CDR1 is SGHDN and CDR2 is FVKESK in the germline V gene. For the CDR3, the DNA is TGTGCCAGCAGCCAAGTCTTCGGGGCAGCTGGTGAAGCTTTCTTT. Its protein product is CASSQVFGAAGEAFF.

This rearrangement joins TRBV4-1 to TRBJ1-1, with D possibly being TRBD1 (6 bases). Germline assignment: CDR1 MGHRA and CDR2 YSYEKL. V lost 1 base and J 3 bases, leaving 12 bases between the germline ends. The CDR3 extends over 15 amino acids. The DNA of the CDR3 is TGCGCCAGCAGCCAAGCTATGGCAGGGGACACTGAAGCTTTCTTT. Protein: CASSQAMAGDTEAFF.

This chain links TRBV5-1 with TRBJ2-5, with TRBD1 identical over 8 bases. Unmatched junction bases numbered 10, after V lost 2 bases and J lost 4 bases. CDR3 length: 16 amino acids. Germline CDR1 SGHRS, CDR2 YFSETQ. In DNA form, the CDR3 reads TGCGCCAGCAGCTTTGGACAGGGTGAACCCGGAGAGACCCAGTACTTC. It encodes CASSFGQGEPGETQYF.

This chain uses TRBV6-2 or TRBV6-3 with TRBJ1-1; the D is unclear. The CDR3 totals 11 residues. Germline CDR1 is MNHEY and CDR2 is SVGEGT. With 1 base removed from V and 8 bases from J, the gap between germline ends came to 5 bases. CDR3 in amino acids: CASSYFTEAFF. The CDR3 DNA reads TGTGCCAGCAGTTACTTCACAGAAGCTTTCTTT.

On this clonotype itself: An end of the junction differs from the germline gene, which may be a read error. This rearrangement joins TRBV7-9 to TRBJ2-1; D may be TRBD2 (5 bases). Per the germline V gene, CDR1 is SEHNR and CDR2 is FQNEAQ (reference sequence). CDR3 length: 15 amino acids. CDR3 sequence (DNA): TGTGCCAGCAGCCCAGCGGTACTCTCCTACAATGAGCGGTTCTTC. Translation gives CASSPAVLSYNERFF.

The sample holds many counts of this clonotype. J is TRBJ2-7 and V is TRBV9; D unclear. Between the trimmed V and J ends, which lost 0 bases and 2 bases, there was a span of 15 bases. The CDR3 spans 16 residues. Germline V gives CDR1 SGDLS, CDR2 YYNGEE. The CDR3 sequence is CASSVEAGQATYEQYF. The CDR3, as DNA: TGTGCCAGCAGCGTAGAGGCCGGGCAGGCCACCTACGAGCAGTACTTC.

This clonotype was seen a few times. This CDR3 reads CASSLPGVSGYTF. CDR3 in DNA: TGTGCCAGCAGCTTGCCAGGAGTGTCTGGCTACACCTTC. This chain links TRBV5-4 with TRBJ1-2; no clear D gene. Germline CDR1 reads SGHNT; CDR2 reads YYREEE (reference sequence). V was clipped by 1 base and J by 7 bases, with 11 bases between them. The CDR3 totals 13 residues.

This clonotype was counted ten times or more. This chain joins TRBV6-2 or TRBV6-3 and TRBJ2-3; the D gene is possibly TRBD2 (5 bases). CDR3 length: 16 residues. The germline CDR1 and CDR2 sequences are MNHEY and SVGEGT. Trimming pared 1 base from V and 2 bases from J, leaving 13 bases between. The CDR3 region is CASSYFVGVNTDTQYF. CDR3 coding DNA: TGTGCCAGCAGTTACTTCGTGGGAGTAAACACAGATACGCAGTATTTT.

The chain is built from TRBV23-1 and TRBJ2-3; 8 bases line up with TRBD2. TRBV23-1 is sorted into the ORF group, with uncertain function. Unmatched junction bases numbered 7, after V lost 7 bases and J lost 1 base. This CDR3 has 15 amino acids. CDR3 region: CASNRTSGGTDTQYF. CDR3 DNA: TGCGCCAGCAACCGCACTAGCGGAGGCACAGATACGCAGTATTTT.

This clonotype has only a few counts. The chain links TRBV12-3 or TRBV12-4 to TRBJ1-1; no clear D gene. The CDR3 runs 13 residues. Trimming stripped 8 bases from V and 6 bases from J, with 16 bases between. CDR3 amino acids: CASFSPSGAEAFF. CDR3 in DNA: TGTGCCAGCTTCTCTCCCTCCGGGGCTGAAGCTTTCTTT.

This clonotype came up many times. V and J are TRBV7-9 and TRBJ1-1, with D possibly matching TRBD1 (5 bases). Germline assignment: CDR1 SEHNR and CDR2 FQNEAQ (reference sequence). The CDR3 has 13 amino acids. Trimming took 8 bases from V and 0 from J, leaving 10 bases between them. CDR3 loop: CASVQDLNTEAFF. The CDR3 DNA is TGTGCCAGCGTACAGGATTTGAACACTGAAGCTTTCTTT.

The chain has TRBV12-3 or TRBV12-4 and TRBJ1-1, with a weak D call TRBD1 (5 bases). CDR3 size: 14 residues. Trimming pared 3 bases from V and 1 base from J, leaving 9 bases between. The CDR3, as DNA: TGTGCCAGCAGTTTGGGACCAAGGAACACTGAAGCTTTCTTT. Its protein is CASSLGPRNTEAFF.

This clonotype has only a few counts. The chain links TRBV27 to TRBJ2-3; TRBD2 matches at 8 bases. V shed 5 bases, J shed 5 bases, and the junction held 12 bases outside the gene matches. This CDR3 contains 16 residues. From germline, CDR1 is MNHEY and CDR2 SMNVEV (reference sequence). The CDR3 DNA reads TGTGCCAGCAGTGGGTCAGAAGCGGGACTAGGAGATACGCAGTATTTT. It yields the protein CASSGSEAGLGDTQYF.

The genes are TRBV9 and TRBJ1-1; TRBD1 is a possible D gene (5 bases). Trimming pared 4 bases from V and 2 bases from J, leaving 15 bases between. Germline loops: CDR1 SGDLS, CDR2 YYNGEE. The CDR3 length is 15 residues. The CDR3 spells CASSPQPGTNTEAFF. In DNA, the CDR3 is TGTGCCAGCAGCCCGCAACCTGGGACCAACACTGAAGCTTTCTTT. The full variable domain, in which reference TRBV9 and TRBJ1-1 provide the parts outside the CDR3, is DSGVTQTPKHLITATGQRVTLRCSPRSGDLSVYWYQQSLDQGLQFLIQYYNGEERAKGNILERFSAQQFPDLHSELNLSSLELGDSALYFCASSPQPGTNTEAFFGQGTRLTVV.

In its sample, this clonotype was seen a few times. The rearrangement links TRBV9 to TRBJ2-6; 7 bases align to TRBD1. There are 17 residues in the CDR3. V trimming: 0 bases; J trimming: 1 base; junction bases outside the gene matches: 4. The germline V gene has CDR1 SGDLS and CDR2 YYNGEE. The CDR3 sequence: CASSVDTGESGANVLTF. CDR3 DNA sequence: TGTGCCAGCAGCGTAGATACAGGGGAGTCTGGGGCCAACGTCCTGACTTTC.

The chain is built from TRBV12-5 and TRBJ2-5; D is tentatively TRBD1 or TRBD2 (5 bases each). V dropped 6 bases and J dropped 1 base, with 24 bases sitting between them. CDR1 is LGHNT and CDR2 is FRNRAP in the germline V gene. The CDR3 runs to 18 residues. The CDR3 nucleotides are TGTGCTAGTGGGTTACCAGAGAGTCCCCGAGGGGTCCAAGAGACCCAGTACTTC. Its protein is CASGLPESPRGVQETQYF. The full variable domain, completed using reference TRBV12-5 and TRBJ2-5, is DARVTQTPRHKVTEMGQEVTMRCQPILGHNTVFWYRQTMMQGLELLAYFRNRAPLDDSGMPKDRFSAEMPDATLATLKIQPSEPRDSAVYFCASGLPESPRGVQETQYFGPGTRLLVL.

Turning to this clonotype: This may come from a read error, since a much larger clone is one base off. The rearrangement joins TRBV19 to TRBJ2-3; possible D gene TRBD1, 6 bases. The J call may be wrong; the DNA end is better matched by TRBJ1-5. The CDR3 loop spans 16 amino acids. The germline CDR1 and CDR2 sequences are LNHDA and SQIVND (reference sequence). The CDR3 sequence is CASSTGDTSSTDTQHF. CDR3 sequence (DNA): TGTGCCAGTAGTACCGGGGACACGAGCAGCACAGATACGCAGCATTTT.

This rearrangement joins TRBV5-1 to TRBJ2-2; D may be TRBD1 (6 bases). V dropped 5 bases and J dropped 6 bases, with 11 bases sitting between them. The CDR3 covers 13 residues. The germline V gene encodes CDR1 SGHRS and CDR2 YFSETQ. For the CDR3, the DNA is TGCGCCAGCAGTTGGGCAGGGGCCGGGGAGCTGTTTTTT. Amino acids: CASSWAGAGELFF.

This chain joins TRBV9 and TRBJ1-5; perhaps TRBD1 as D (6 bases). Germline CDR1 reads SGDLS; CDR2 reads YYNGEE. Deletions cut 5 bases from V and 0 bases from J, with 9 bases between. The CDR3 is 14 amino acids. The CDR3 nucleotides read TGTGCCAGCAGAGACAGGTATAGCAATCAGCCCCAGCATTTT. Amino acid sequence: CASRDRYSNQPQHF.

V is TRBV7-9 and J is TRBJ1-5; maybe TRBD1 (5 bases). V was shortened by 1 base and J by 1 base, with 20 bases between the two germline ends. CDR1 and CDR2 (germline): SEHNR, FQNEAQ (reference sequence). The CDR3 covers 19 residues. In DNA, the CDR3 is TGTGCCAGCAGCTTAGAACAGCCCATGCTGGGGGGAAGCAATCAGCCCCAGCATTTT. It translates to CASSLEQPMLGGSNQPQHF.

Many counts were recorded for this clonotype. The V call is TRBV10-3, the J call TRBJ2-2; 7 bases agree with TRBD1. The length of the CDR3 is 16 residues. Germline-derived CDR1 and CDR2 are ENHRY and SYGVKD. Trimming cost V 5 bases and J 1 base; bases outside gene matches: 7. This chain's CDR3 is CAISFTGTENTGELFF. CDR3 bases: TGTGCCATCAGTTTCACCGGGACAGAGAACACCGGGGAGCTGTTTTTT.

In nucleotides, the CDR3 is TGCGCCAGCAGCCAAGATGTAGGGGGGGGGCCGGCTGATACGCAGTATTTT. It encodes CASSQDVGGGPADTQYF. This sequence joins TRBV4-3 and TRBJ2-3, with D possibly being TRBD2 (7 bases). The ends were cut back, 0 bases at V and 6 bases at J, with 19 bases in the middle. Germline V gives CDR1 LGHNA, CDR2 YSLEER. CDR3 size: 17 residues.

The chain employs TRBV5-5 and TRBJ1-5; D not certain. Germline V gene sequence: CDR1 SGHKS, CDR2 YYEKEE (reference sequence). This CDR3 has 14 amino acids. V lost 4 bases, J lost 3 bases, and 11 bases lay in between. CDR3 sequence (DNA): TGTGCCAGCAGCCCTTGGTCCCTCAATCAGCCCCAGCATTTT. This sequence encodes CASSPWSLNQPQHF.